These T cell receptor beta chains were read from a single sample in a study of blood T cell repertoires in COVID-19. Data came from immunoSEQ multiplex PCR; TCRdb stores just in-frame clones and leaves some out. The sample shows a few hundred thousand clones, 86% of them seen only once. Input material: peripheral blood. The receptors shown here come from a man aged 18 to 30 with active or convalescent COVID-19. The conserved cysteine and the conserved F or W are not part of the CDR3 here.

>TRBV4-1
ASSQLSENIQY
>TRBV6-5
ASSPLPGLYEQY
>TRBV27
ASSFRGTRKETQY
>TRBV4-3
ASSQDRGPRDEQY
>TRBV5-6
ASSLLDTQY
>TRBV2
ASSEARTSQTQY
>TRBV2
ASRKEGLDYNEQF
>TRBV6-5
ASRVLLDTEAF
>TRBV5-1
ASSLGQGGSISPLH
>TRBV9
ASSSPGWAGELF
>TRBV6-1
ASSEMETVHTEAF
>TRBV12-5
ASDRGRDTGELF
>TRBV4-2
ASSPWDRGANEQF
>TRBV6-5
ASRPSGGDYNEQF
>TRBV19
ASRGGLAGGSSYNEQF
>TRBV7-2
ASSLVGGAGAIDTQY
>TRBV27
ASSFGGPSETQY
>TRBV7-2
ASSPQSLTSIQY
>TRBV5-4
ASSLAGQWEQY
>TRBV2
ASLQGGTGELF
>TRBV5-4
ASSSSGAYEQY
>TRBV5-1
ASSLEPSTPHTDTQY
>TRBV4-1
ASSQDTGQGARNEQF
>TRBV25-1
ASSYRDRGYNEQF
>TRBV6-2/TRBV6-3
ASSYSLAGGYNEQF
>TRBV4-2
ASSQDTWRTDTQY
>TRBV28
ASSSPNTRGGYEKLF
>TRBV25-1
ASSEWTGEETQY
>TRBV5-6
ASSALSGSGAF
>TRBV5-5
ASSPAGNRYEQY
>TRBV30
AWSEADTQY
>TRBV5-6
ASSQLIGQSEQY
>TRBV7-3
ASSPGGTDTQY
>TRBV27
ASSPTGGRIGELF
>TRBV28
ASRVVRTVGEQY
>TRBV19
ASSDRQVTGELF
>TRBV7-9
ASELDRDSYEQY
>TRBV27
ASSLTERNYGYT
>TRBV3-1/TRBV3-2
ASSQGLRQGKEY
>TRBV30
AWSLQRGAAAAQY
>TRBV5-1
ASSLAGDTQY
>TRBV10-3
AAGRIGTYNEQF
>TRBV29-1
SAFRGTTYGYT
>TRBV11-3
ASSFSAGSTSGSYEQY
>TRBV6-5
ASSFRGQGRSDTQY
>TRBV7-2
ASSRAGFSGNTIY
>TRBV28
ASIPDRGSPLH
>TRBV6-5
ASSYSTHRVSEQF
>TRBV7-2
ASTRLAGRTGELF
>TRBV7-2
ASSIVGLAGGRQY
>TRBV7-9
ASSLVSAGVGNEQF
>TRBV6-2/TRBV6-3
ASSLRGTGVLLYSNQPQH
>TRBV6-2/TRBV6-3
ASSYGASSNYGYT
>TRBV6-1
ASSEQGDTGELF
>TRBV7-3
ASSPGTTTDTQY
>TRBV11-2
ASSLDAEGSGDYGYT
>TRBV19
ASSMESLSSGMGNEQF
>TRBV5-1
ASSLSPGGEDETQY
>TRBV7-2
ASSPPGQSYEQY